These T cell receptor beta chains were read from a single sample in a study of blood T cells in healthy people across ages. TCRdb reprocessed the 5' RACE reads via MiXCR and lists one record per CDR3 protein. The sample has roughly 1.9 million distinct CDR3 sequences, around 40% seen once. The sample was blood. These receptors all come from a human donor in good health. Each CDR3 is given with its conserved first and last residue.

v_gene	j_gene	CDR3aa
TRBV2	TRBJ2-1	CASTGGSSSYNEQFF
TRBV12-3/TRBV12-4	TRBJ1-4	CASRETGGGNEKLFF
TRBV6-2/TRBV6-3	TRBJ2-1	CASSYTGLAGGGEQFF
TRBV4-2	TRBJ2-3	CASRIGTSDTDAQYF
TRBV7-2	TRBJ2-5	CASSSSGAIQETQYF
TRBV6-6	TRBJ2-2	CASTGETGELFF
TRBV10-3	TRBJ1-1	CAISESLGGDSEAFF
TRBV6-6	TRBJ2-3	CASSVTSGGSTDTQYF
TRBV24-1	TRBJ2-7	CATSNPGQGRPTQQYF
TRBV29-1	TRBJ2-3	CSVDETGWATDTQYF
TRBV20-1	TRBJ1-1	CSATRGGIDTEAFF
TRBV4-3	TRBJ2-5	CASSRGTTETQYF
TRBV5-1	TRBJ2-2	CASSWTWNTGELFF
TRBV7-6	TRBJ2-1	CASSIQGAYYEQFF
TRBV20-1	TRBJ1-1	CSPTHLNTEAFF
TRBV7-2	-	CASSLRTGRWSYYEQYF
TRBV6-5	TRBJ2-3	CASSYRGGASTDTQYF
TRBV2	TRBJ2-7	CASSATGQPIYEQYF
TRBV11-2	TRBJ2-1	CASSLGQRNYNEQFF
TRBV21-1	TRBJ2-5	CASSKVNTFWETQYF
TRBV30	TRBJ1-2	CAWSVNFLPADGYTF
TRBV20-1	TRBJ2-7	CSAWALFVPDEQYF
TRBV20-1	TRBJ1-2	CRLGGGYGYTF
TRBV4-3	TRBJ1-2	CASSQEVLEDYGYTF
TRBV7-7	TRBJ2-1	CASSFGDDEQFF
TRBV3-1	TRBJ2-5	CASSQGRRGPQYF
TRBV29-1	TRBJ2-5	CSTGTSGGAKETQYF
TRBV6-2/TRBV6-3	TRBJ1-2	CASLEPGTGYGYTF
TRBV5-4	TRBJ2-1	CASSDRTSGNEQFF
TRBV2	TRBJ1-2	CASIPDSQNYGYTF
TRBV29-1	TRBJ1-5	CSVRGGDQPQHF
TRBV11-2	TRBJ2-5	CASRVRGGGTSETQYF
TRBV7-2	TRBJ2-7	CASSSHRQGVGEQYF
TRBV2	TRBJ2-5	CASPAQISGALGAQYF
TRBV27	TRBJ2-4	CASSPWKGTGARNIQYF
TRBV10-3	TRBJ2-1	CAISESSGVNEQFF
TRBV20-1	TRBJ2-5	CSARETSGEQYF
TRBV19	TRBJ2-1	CASSMISNEQFF
TRBV24-1	TRBJ2-7	CATSDTGRSLEAQYF
TRBV4-2	TRBJ1-1	CASSQNTLGTEAFF
TRBV28	TRBJ2-7	CASSRGQGGIEQYF
TRBV13	TRBJ2-1	CASSLAQGINEQFF
TRBV6-1	TRBJ2-3	CASSVLVGDTQYF
TRBV12-3/TRBV12-4	TRBJ2-5	CASRPRLGPQETQYF
TRBV7-2	TRBJ2-5	CASSFARVAETQYF